This TCR beta chain was profiled in a study of T-cell memory formation after mild COVID-19. Study background: There were largely donor-specific TCR clusters. Study-level points and caveats: The study found balanced CD4/CD8 in clones contracting day 15 to 85 and a CD4+ lean in later expanders. Contracting CD4+ clones sat mainly in CM and EM; CD8+ in EMRA.

TCRdb re-called the 5' RACE reads with MiXCR, one entry per CDR3 protein. The repertoire holds 85,000 to 130,000 distinct CDR3 sequences, around 10% seen once, with approximately 40% in the top ten. The CDR3 is made up of 16 amino acids. J gave up 7 bases and V 5 bases, and 13 bases lay outside the gene matches. Turning to this clonotype: Its target is not known.

The chain carries TRBV12-3 or TRBV12-4 and TRBJ2-1, with 8 bases identical to TRBD2. The clonotype was recovered from a man between 18 and 35 years old who had mild COVID-19 (a few samples of this study predate the infection). Cell type and time point are not known. The sequenced sample consisted of PBMCs or a T cell subset sorted from them (not recorded which). CDR3 amino acids: CASSQPGTSSRNEQFF. The CDR3 DNA follows: TGTGCCAGCAGTCAACCCGGGACTAGTAGTAGGAATGAGCAGTTCTTC.